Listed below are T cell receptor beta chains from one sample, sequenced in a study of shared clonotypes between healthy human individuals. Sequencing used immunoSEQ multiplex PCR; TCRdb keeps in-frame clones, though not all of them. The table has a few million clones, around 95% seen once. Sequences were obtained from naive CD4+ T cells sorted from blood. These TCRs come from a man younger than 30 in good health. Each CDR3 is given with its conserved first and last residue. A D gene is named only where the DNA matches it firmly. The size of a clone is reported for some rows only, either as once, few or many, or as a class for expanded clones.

CDR3 DNA: TGTGCCAGCAGCACCGGACTAGCGGGGTTAGGAGAGCAGTACTTC
CDR3 protein: CASSTGLAGLGEQYF
V gene: TRBV11-2
clone size: once
D gene: TRBD2
J gene: TRBJ2-7

CDR3 DNA: TGTGCCAGCGGGGCAGGGACTAACTATGGCTACACCTTC
CDR3 protein: CASGAGTNYGYTF
V gene: TRBV6-5
clone size: .
D gene: .
J gene: TRBJ1-2

CDR3 DNA: TGTGCCAGCAGCCCCAGCGGGAGGGCCCTCGGAGGTGAGCAGTTCTTC
CDR3 protein: CASSPSGRALGGEQFF
V gene: TRBV7-2
clone size: .
D gene: TRBD2
J gene: TRBJ2-1

CDR3 DNA: TGTGCCAGCAGTCGGACAGTTGGAACTAACTATGGCTACACCTTC
CDR3 protein: CASSRTVGTNYGYTF
V gene: TRBV28
clone size: .
D gene: .
J gene: TRBJ1-2

CDR3 DNA: TGTGCCAGCAACCGAGAGGGGGGCAATCAGCCCCAGCATTTT
CDR3 protein: CASNREGGNQPQHF
V gene: TRBV2
clone size: .
D gene: .
J gene: TRBJ1-5

CDR3 DNA: TGCAGCGTTGTGGCTAGCGGGGATACGCAGTATTTT
CDR3 protein: CSVVASGDTQYF
V gene: TRBV29-1
clone size: .
D gene: TRBD2
J gene: TRBJ2-3

CDR3 DNA: TGTGCCAGCAGTCCCGGGACAGGGGTCTACGAGCAGTACTTC
CDR3 protein: CASSPGTGVYEQYF
V gene: TRBV7-3
clone size: .
D gene: TRBD1
J gene: TRBJ2-7

CDR3 DNA: TGTGCCAGCAGCGCAGATATAGGACTAGCGGGAAGCTTTGGAAATGAGCAGTTCTTC
CDR3 protein: CASSADIGLAGSFGNEQFF
V gene: TRBV9
clone size: once
D gene: TRBD2
J gene: TRBJ2-1

CDR3 DNA: TGTGCCAGCAGTTACCGGGCGGGGGGGCTCGGTGAGCAGTTCTTC
CDR3 protein: CASSYRAGGLGEQFF
V gene: TRBV6-6
clone size: .
D gene: TRBD2
J gene: TRBJ2-1

CDR3 DNA: TGCGCCAGCAGCTTGGCCGGGTCGACTCTTATGACAGAGACCCAGTACTTC
CDR3 protein: CASSLAGSTLMTETQYF
V gene: TRBV5-1
clone size: .
D gene: .
J gene: TRBJ2-5

CDR3 DNA: TGTGCCAGCAATACAGCCTTCTCCTACGAGCAGTACTTC
CDR3 protein: CASNTAFSYEQYF
V gene: TRBV28
clone size: .
D gene: .
J gene: TRBJ2-7

CDR3 DNA: TGTGCCTGGAGTGCGAGACAGGGGTCTGAAGCTTTCTTT
CDR3 protein: CAWSARQGSEAFF
V gene: TRBV30
clone size: .
D gene: TRBD1
J gene: TRBJ1-1

CDR3 DNA: TGTGCCAGCAGCTTAAGACAGCTAAGCTCCTACAATGAGCAGTTCTTC
CDR3 protein: CASSLRQLSSYNEQFF
V gene: TRBV7-2
clone size: .
D gene: .
J gene: TRBJ2-1

CDR3 DNA: TGCGCCAGCAGCTTGAATGGAGGGGGGGCCCTCAATGAGCAGTTCTTC
CDR3 protein: CASSLNGGGALNEQFF
V gene: TRBV5-1
clone size: .
D gene: .
J gene: TRBJ2-1

CDR3 DNA: TGTGCCAGCAGACCAGACAGGGGAAAGGAAAAACTGTTTTTT
CDR3 protein: CASRPDRGKEKLFF
V gene: TRBV6-6
clone size: .
D gene: TRBD1
J gene: TRBJ1-4

CDR3 DNA: TGTGCCGTGTCTCCCGGGACAGGGAACACTGAAGCTTTCTTT
CDR3 protein: CAVSPGTGNTEAFF
V gene: TRBV19
clone size: .
D gene: TRBD1
J gene: TRBJ1-1

CDR3 DNA: TGTGCCTGGAGCTTACAGGGGGGTGAGGCCCAGCATTTT
CDR3 protein: CAWSLQGGEAQHF
V gene: TRBV30
clone size: .
D gene: TRBD1
J gene: TRBJ1-5

CDR3 DNA: TGTGCCAGCAGCTTAGGTCTCGGGGAGACCGAGCTATGGTATGGCTACACCTTC
CDR3 protein: CASSLGLGETELWYGYTF
V gene: TRBV7-8
clone size: .
D gene: .
J gene: TRBJ1-2

CDR3 DNA: TGTGCCAGCAGCTTGGAAGCGGGAGAAACAGATACGCAGTATTTT
CDR3 protein: CASSLEAGETDTQYF
V gene: TRBV5-4
clone size: .
D gene: TRBD2
J gene: TRBJ2-3

CDR3 DNA: TGCGCCAGCAGCCAGTCGGGCTACACCGGGGAGCTGTTTTTT
CDR3 protein: CASSQSGYTGELFF
V gene: TRBV4-3
clone size: .
D gene: .
J gene: TRBJ2-2

CDR3 DNA: TGCGCCAGCAGCTTGGAGGGACTAGGGGACCAAGAGACCCAGTACTTC
CDR3 protein: CASSLEGLGDQETQYF
V gene: TRBV5-1
clone size: .
D gene: TRBD2
J gene: TRBJ2-5

CDR3 DNA: TGTGCCAGCAGTTTATTGTCAGTCCCTTATAATTCACCCCTCCACTTT
CDR3 protein: CASSLLSVPYNSPLHF
V gene: TRBV27
clone size: .
D gene: .
J gene: TRBJ1-6

CDR3 DNA: TGTGCCAGCAACACGCGGGGTAGGGGGACAGGGGGTTCACCCCTCCACTTT
CDR3 protein: CASNTRGRGTGGSPLHF
V gene: TRBV2
clone size: .
D gene: TRBD1
J gene: TRBJ1-6

CDR3 DNA: TGTGCCAGCAGCTTAGGGGCCACTCTTATTCAAGAGACCCAGTACTTC
CDR3 protein: CASSLGATLIQETQYF
V gene: TRBV7-9
clone size: .
D gene: .
J gene: TRBJ2-5

CDR3 DNA: TGTGCCAGCTCACCGGGGGGCCCTGAAGCTTTCTTT
CDR3 protein: CASSPGGPEAFF
V gene: TRBV18
clone size: .
D gene: .
J gene: TRBJ1-1

CDR3 DNA: TGTGCCAGCAGCTTAGCTAGATCGGGGGTTCAGCCCCAGCATTTT
CDR3 protein: CASSLARSGVQPQHF
V gene: TRBV7-2
clone size: .
D gene: .
J gene: TRBJ1-5

CDR3 DNA: TGCGCCAGCAGCTTGAGGCCGGTGGATACGCAGTATTTT
CDR3 protein: CASSLRPVDTQYF
V gene: TRBV5-1
clone size: once
D gene: .
J gene: TRBJ2-3

CDR3 DNA: TGTGCCACTAGACAGGGGGGGAGCACAGATACGCAGTATTTT
CDR3 protein: CATRQGGSTDTQYF
V gene: TRBV7-9
clone size: .
D gene: TRBD1
J gene: TRBJ2-3

CDR3 DNA: TGTGCCAGCAGCGCCGGAGTAGCGGGGAACTATGGCTACACCTTC
CDR3 protein: CASSAGVAGNYGYTF
V gene: TRBV6-1
clone size: once
D gene: .
J gene: TRBJ1-2

CDR3 DNA: TGCGCCAGCAGCCGGGGACTAGCGGTGTCCCAAGAGACCCAGTACTTC
CDR3 protein: CASSRGLAVSQETQYF
V gene: TRBV5-1
clone size: .
D gene: TRBD2
J gene: TRBJ2-5